The source of this T cell receptor beta chain is a study of cytomegalovirus exposure and HLA in healthy donors. Study outcomes and limitations: Earlier analysis looked at TCR beta V segments, and most were productive about 87% or about 30% of the time. The HLA-A and HLA-B alleles of most subjects were reportedly predicted accurately from TCR beta sequences. Clonal expansion was found to be greater in HLA-associated TCR beta chains than in equally common others in a later analysis.

As concerns this clone: Its target is not known.

It was with 60 Vbeta and 13 Jbeta primers that the PCR ran. The repertoire was sequenced with immunoSEQ multiplex PCR; TCRdb's copy has only in-frame clones and lacks some. The sample has some 150,000 clones, roughly three quarters seen once. CDR3 length: 14 residues. The ends were cut back, 0 bases at V and 8 bases at J, with 12 bases in the middle. Germline assignment: CDR1 SGHRS and CDR2 YFSETQ. This receptor was obtained from a man younger than 35 in good health and CMV-seropositive. The V and J genes are TRBV5-1 and TRBJ2-1; weak D call: TRBD2 (6 bases). The sequencing input was PBMCs. The CDR3 DNA is TGCGCCAGCAGCTTGGCTAGAGGCGGGGATGAGCAGTTCTTC. This codes for CASSLARGGDEQFF.